These T cell receptor beta chains were read from a single sample in a study of T cells in Graves' hyperthyroidism and ophthalmopathy. TCRdb reanalysed the multiplex PCR reads using MiXCR and keeps one entry per CDR3 protein. This sample has 300,000 to 450,000 distinct CDR3 sequences, with about 25% found just once. The sample consisted of blood. Receptors were obtained from a man aged 45 to 65 with Graves' hyperthyroidism. The CDR3 runs from the conserved cysteine through the conserved F or W. The order of the fields is J gene, clone size, V gene, D gene, CDR3 DNA, CDR3 protein. D genes are given only for firm matches. A clone size is listed for some rows: how often the clone was seen (once, few, many), or a class if it is expanded.

TRBJ1-1 . TRBV12-3/TRBV12-4 TRBD1 TGTGCCACCAACACAGGGGGCACTGAAGCTTTCTTT CATNTGGTEAFF
TRBJ2-3 . TRBV20-1 TRBD2 TGCAGTGCTAGGGAAGCGGGAGTGGGGACAGATACGCAGTATTTT CSAREAGVGTDTQYF
TRBJ1-2 few TRBV6-1 TRBD1 TGTGCCGCGGGACAGGGAGCTAACTATGGCTACACCTTC CAAGQGANYGYTF
TRBJ1-1 . TRBV24-1 . TGTGCCACCAGTGATTTGAGTGACAGGGCTTTCTTT CATSDLSDRAFF
TRBJ2-7 many TRBV28 . TGTGCCAGCAGACAACAGGAGTACGAGCAGTACTTC CASRQQEYEQYF
TRBJ2-1 few TRBV27 . TGTGCCAGCTTAGCCGGGACTGAGGCCTACAATGAGCAGTTCTTC CASLAGTEAYNEQFF
TRBJ2-7 few TRBV6-1 TRBD2 TGTGCCAGCAGTGACACGGGAGGCGGCTACGAGCAGTACTTC CASSDTGGGYEQYF
TRBJ2-7 many TRBV6-1 TRBD1 TGTGCCAGCAGTGAATTTTGGACAGGGACCCAAACAGCTTCCTACGAGCAGTACTTC CASSEFWTGTQTASYEQYF
TRBJ1-4 . TRBV9 . TGTGCCAGCAGCGTAATCCCCGATGGTGAAAAACTGTTTTTT CASSVIPDGEKLFF
TRBJ2-2 few TRBV12-5 . TGTGCTAGTGCGGGGCTCACCGGGGAGCTGTTTTTT CASAGLTGELFF
TRBJ1-2 many TRBV3-1 TRBD1 TGTGCCAGCAGCCAAGATCGGGGACAGGGGGATGGCTATGGCTACACCTTC CASSQDRGQGDGYGYTF
TRBJ2-7 many TRBV6-2/TRBV6-3 TRBD2 TGTGCCAGCCACCACCGGGCTAGCGGGATATACGAGCAGTACTTC CASHHRASGIYEQYF
TRBJ2-3 few TRBV12-3/TRBV12-4 TRBD2 TGTGCCAGCAGAACACTAGCGGATTACACAGATACGCAGTATTTT CASRTLADYTDTQYF
TRBJ1-5 many TRBV2 . TGTGCCAGCAGGACGGAGAGAGAGGGATCGAAGCATTTT CASRTEREGSKHF
TRBJ1-2 . TRBV2 . TGTGCCAGCAGTGAGATGACGGGGGATGGCTACACCTTC CASSEMTGDGYTF
TRBJ2-7 . TRBV6-1 TRBD2 TGTGCCAGCAGTCCGAGGGGAGGGAGTGACGAGCAGTACTTC CASSPRGGSDEQYF
TRBJ1-3 . TRBV9 . TGTGCCAGCAGCCCTTTAGTGACCGGAAACACCATATATTTT CASSPLVTGNTIYF
TRBJ2-5 many TRBV5-1 . TGCGCCAGCAGCTTGTCGGCAATCCCCCAAGAGACCCAGTACTTC CASSLSAIPQETQYF
TRBJ2-7 . TRBV20-1 TRBD1 TGCAGTGCTAGAGATATCCGGGACAGATACTACGAGCAGTACTTC CSARDIRDRYYEQYF
TRBJ1-4 . TRBV18 . TGTGCCAGCTCACCGACACTTAATGAAAAACTGTTTTTT CASSPTLNEKLFF
TRBJ2-1 many TRBV7-2 . TGTGCCAGCAGCTTAACTCGCGGACCCAACAATGAGCAGTTCTTC CASSLTRGPNNEQFF
TRBJ2-7 . TRBV9 . TGTGCCAGCAGCGTAGAACCTGGACCTTACGAGCAGTACTTC CASSVEPGPYEQYF
TRBJ2-5 few TRBV7-3 TRBD2 TGTGCCAGCAGTGAACCGGGCGGGAGGGAGACCCAGTACTTC CASSEPGGRETQYF
TRBJ1-2 . TRBV25-1 . TGTGCCAGCAGTGAATTATTAGGGAAAGGCTACACCTTC CASSELLGKGYTF
TRBJ2-3 few TRBV24-1 . TGTGCCACCAGTGGGGGCGGAAACACAGATACGCAGTATTTT CATSGGGNTDTQYF
TRBJ1-2 few TRBV7-9 . TGTGCCAGCAGCAAAAACCCGGGGTTGGTTAACTATGGCTACACCTTC CASSKNPGLVNYGYTF
TRBJ2-5 few TRBV6-1 . TGTGCCAGCAGTCGAGCTGAAGAGACCCAGTACTTC CASSRAEETQYF
TRBJ2-6 few TRBV24-1 . TGTGCCACCAGTGAAGGCTCTGGGGCCAACGTCCTGACTTTC CATSEGSGANVLTF
TRBJ1-2 . TRBV2 TRBD1 TGTGCCAGCAGGGGGACAGGGACGTTGGGAGGCTACACCTTC CASRGTGTLGGYTF
TRBJ2-1 few TRBV30 . TGTGCCTGGAGTAGGACCAATGAGCAGTTCTTC CAWSRTNEQFF
TRBJ1-1 few TRBV5-6 . TGTGCCAGCAGCTGGGGGGGGAGCACTGAAGCTTTCTTT CASSWGGSTEAFF
TRBJ1-5 once TRBV19 . TGTGCCAGTAATAACAGGGAAAACAATCAGCCCCAGCATTTT CASNNRENNQPQHF
TRBJ2-1 few TRBV7-6 . TGTGCCAGCAGTCCGGGCGGGCCTGAGCAGTTCTTC CASSPGGPEQFF
TRBJ2-1 . TRBV12-3/TRBV12-4 . TGTGCCAGCACCCCGGGGTTGGGGGATTACAATGAGCAGTTCTTC CASTPGLGDYNEQFF
TRBJ2-3 few TRBV14 . TGTGCCAGCAGCCATCCGGGTCTCACAGATACGCAGTATTTT CASSHPGLTDTQYF
TRBJ1-1 . TRBV25-1 . TGTGCCAGCAGTGATGATGCAAGGGGCAGCCTTACTGAAGCTTTCTTT CASSDDARGSLTEAFF
TRBJ1-2 many TRBV19 . TGTGCCAGTGGGGAGCTGGGCTATGGCTACACCTTC CASGELGYGYTF
TRBJ2-3 few TRBV27 TRBD2 TGTGCCAGCTCTCCATTCGGGACTAGCCAGAGAGATACGCAGTATTTT CASSPFGTSQRDTQYF
TRBJ2-7 few TRBV20-1 TRBD1 TGCAGTGCCAAGAGGACAGGGGGGTACGAGCAGTACTTC CSAKRTGGYEQYF
TRBJ1-5 . TRBV30 . TGTGCCTGGAGCCCGGATAGAAATCAGCCCCAGCATTTT CAWSPDRNQPQHF
TRBJ1-1 few TRBV5-1 TRBD1 TGCGCCAGCAGCTTGGGGGACAGTATGAACACTGAAGCTTTCTTT CASSLGDSMNTEAFF
TRBJ1-1 . TRBV7-2 . TGTGCCAGCAGCAGGGAGAAGATATCTGAAGCTTTCTTT CASSREKISEAFF